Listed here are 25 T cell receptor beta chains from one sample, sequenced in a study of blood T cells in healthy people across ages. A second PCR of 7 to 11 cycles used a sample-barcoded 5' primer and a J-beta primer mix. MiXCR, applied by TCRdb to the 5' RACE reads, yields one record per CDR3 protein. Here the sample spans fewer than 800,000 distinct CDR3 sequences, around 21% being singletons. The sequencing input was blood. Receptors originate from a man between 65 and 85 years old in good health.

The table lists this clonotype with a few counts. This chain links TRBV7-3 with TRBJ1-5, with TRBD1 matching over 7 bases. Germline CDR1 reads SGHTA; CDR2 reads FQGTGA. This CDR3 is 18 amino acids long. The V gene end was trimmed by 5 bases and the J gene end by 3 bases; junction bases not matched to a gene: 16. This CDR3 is CASSPAPKTGFTNQPQHF. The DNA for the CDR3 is TGTGCCAGCAGCCCCGCCCCTAAGACAGGGTTTACCAATCAGCCCCAGCATTTT.

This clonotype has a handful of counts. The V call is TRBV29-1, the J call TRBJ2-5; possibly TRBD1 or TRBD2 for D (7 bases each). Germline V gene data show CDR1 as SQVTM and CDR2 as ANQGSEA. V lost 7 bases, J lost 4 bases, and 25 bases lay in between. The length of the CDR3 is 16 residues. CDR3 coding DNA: TGCAGCGCCAGGGGGAAGCGGGACTCTTCACTAGAGACCCAGTACTTC. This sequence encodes CSARGKRDSSLETQYF.

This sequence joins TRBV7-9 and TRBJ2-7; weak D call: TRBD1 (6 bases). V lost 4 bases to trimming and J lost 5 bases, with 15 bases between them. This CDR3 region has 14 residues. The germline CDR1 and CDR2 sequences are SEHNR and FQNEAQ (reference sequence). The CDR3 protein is CASSSLAGANEQYF. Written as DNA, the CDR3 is TGTGCCAGCAGCTCACTCGCAGGGGCCAACGAGCAGTACTTC.

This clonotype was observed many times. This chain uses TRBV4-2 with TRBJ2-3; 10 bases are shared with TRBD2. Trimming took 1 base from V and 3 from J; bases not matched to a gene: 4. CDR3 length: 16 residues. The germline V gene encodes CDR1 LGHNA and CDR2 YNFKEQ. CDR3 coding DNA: TGTGCCAGCAGCCAAGCTTTAGCGGGAGGAACAGATACGCAGTATTTT. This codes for CASSQALAGGTDTQYF.

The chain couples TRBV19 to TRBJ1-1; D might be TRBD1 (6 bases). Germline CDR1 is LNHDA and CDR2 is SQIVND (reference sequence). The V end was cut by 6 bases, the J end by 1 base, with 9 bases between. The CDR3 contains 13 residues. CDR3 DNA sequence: TGTGCCAGTAGACAGGGAAGGAACACTGAAGCTTTCTTT. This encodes CASRQGRNTEAFF. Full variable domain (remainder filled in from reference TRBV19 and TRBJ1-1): DGGITQSPKYLFRKEGQNVTLSCEQNLNHDAMYWYRQDPGQGLRLIYYSQIVNDFQKGDIAEGYSVSREKKESFPLTVTSAQKNPTAFYLCASRQGRNTEAFFGQGTRLTVV.

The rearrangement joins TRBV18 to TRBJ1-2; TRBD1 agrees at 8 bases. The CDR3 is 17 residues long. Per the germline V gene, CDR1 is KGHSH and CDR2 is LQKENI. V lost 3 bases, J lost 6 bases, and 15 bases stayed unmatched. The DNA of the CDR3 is TGTGCCAGCTCACCCCTCGCGACAGGGGCTAACCCAAATGGCTACACCTTC. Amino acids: CASSPLATGANPNGYTF. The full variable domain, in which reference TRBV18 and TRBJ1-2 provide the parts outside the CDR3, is NAGVMQNPRHLVRRRGQEARLRCSPMKGHSHVYWYRQLPEEGLKFMVYLQKENIIDESGMPKERFSAEFPKEGPSILRIQQVVRGDSAAYFCASSPLATGANPNGYTFGSGTRLTVV.

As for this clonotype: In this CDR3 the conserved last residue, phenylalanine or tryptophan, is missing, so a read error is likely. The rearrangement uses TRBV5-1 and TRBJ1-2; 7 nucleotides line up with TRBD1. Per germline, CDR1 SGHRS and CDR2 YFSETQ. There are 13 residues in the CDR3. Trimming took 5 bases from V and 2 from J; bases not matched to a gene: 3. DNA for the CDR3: TGCGCCAGCAGTCCGACAGGGAACTATGGCTACACCTAC. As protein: CASSPTGNYGYTY.

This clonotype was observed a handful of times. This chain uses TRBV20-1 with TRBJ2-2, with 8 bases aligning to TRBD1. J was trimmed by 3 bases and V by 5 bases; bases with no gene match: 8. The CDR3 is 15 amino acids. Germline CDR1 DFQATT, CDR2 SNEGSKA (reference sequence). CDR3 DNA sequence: TGCAGTGCTCAGGCAGGGGGCGACTACACCGGGGAGCTGTTTTTT. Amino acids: CSAQAGGDYTGELFF.

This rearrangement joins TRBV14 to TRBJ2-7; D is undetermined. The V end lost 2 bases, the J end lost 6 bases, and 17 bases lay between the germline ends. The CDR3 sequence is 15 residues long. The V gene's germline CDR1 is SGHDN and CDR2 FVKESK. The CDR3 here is CASSQRGLGTSEQYF. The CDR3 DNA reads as TGTGCCAGCAGCCAAAGAGGCCTCGGAACTTCCGAGCAGTACTTC.

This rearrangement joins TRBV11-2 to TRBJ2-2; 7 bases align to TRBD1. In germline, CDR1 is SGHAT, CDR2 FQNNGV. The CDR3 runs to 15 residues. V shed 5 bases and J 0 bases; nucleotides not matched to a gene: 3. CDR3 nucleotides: TGTGCCAGCAGCAACCAGGGGGCGAACACCGGGGAGCTGTTTTTT. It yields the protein CASSNQGANTGELFF.

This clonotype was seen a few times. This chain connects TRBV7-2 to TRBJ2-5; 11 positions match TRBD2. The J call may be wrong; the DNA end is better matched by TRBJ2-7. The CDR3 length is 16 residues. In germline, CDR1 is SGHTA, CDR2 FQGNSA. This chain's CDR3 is CASSLEVAGGPYEQYF. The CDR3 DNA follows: TGTGCCAGCAGCTTAGAGGTAGCGGGAGGGCCCTACGAGCAGTACTTC.

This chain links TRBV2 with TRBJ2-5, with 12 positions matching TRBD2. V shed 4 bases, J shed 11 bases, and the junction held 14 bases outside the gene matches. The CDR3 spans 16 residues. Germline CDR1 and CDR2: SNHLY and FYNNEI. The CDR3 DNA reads TGTGCCAGCAGTGCCCTCGGGACTAGCGGGCTTGGCTTTCAGTACTTC. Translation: CASSALGTSGLGFQYF.

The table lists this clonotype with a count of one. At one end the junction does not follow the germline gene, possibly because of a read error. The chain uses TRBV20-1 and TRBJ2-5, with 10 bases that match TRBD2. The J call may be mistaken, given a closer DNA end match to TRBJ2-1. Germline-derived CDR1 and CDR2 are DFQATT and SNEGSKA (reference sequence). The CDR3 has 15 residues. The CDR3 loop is CSARDSSGRNNGQFF. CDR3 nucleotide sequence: TGCAGTGCTAGAGATTCTAGCGGGAGAAACAATGGGCAGTTCTTC.

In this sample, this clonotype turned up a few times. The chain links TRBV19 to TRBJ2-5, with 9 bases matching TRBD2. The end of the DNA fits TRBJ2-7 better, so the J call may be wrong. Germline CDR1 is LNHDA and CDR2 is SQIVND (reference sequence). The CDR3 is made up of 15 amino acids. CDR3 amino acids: CASSKAGGPIYEQYF. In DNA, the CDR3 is TGTGCCAGTAGTAAGGCGGGAGGGCCTATCTACGAGCAGTACTTC.

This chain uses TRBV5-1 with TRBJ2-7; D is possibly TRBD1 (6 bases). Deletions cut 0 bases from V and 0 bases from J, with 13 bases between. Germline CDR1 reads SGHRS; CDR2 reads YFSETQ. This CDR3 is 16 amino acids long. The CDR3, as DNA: TGCGCCAGCAGCTTGGCCTCGGCAGGGGCCTCCTACGAGCAGTACTTC. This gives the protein CASSLASAGASYEQYF.

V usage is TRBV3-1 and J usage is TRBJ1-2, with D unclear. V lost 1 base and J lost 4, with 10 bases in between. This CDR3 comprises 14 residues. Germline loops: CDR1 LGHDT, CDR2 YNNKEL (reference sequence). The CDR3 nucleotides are TGTGCCAGCAGCCAAGCCGGACCGTTCTATGGCTACACCTTC. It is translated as CASSQAGPFYGYTF.

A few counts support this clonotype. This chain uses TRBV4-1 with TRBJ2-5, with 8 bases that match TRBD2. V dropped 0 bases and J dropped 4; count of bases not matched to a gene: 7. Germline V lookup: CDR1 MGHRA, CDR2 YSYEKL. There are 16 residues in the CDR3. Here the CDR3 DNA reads TGCGCCAGCAGCCAAGAGCCAGCGGGAGTTAGAGAGACCCAGTACTTC. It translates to CASSQEPAGVRETQYF.

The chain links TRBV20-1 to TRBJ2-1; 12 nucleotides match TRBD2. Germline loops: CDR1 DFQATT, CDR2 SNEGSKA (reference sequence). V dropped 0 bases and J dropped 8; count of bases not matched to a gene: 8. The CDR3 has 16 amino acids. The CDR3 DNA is TGCAGTGCTAGAGACCTAGCGGGAGGGCCGTTCGATGAGCAGTTCTTC. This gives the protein CSARDLAGGPFDEQFF.

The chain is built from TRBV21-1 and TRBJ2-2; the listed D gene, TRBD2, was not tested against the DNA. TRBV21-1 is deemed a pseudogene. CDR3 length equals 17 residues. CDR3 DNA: TGTGCCAGCAGCAAAGAGGAGGGACGGAAGAACACCGGGGAGCTGTTTTTT. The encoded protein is CASSKEEGRKNTGELFF.

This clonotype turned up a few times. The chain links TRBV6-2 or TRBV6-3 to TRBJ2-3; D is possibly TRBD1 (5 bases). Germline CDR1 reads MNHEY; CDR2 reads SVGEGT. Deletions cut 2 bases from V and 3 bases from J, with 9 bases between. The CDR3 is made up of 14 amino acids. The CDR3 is CASSYGRGTDTQYF. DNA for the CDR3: TGTGCCAGCAGTTACGGTAGGGGTACAGATACGCAGTATTTT.

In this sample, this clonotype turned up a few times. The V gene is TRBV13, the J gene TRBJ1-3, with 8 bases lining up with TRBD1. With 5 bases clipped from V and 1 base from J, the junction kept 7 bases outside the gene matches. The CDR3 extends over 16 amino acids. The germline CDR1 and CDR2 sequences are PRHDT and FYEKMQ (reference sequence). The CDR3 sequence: CASSPRTGRSGNTIYF. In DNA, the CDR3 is TGTGCCAGCAGCCCACGGACAGGGCGGTCTGGAAACACCATATATTTT.

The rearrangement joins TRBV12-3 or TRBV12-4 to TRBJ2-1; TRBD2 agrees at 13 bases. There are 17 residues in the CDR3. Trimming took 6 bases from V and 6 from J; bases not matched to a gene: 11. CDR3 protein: CASSRTGLAGDPNEQFF. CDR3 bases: TGTGCCAGCAGCCGGACCGGACTAGCGGGAGACCCCAATGAGCAGTTCTTC.

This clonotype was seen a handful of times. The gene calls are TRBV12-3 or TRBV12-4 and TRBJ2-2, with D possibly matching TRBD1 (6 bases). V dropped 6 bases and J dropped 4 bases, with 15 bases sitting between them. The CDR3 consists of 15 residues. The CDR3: CASRTPWGRTGELFF. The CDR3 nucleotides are TGTGCCAGCAGGACCCCCTGGGGGCGCACCGGGGAGCTGTTTTTT.

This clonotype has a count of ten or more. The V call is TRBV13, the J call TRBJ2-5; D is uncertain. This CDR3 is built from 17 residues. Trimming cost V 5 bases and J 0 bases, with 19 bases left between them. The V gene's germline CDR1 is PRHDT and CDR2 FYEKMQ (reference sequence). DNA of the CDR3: TGTGCCAGCAGCCAGAAACCCACCTACAGTTACCAAGAGACCCAGTACTTC. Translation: CASSQKPTYSYQETQYF.

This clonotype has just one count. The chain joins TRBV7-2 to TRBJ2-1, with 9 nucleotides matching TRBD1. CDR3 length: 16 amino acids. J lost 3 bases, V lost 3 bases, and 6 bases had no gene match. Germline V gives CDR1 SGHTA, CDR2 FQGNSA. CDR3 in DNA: TGTGCCAGCAGCTTCCCGGGACAGGGAATCTACAATGAGCAGTTCTTC. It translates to CASSFPGQGIYNEQFF.